This is a list of T cell receptor beta chains from one sample in a study of blood T cell repertoires in COVID-19. Repertoires were generated with immunoSEQ multiplex PCR, while TCRdb's copy carries only in-frame clones and drops some. In the table there are about 62,000 clones, roughly 92% of which are singletons. The source material was peripheral blood. These receptors were collected from a human donor in a cohort sampled during active COVID-19. The CDR3 runs from the conserved cysteine through the conserved F or W. The order of the fields is D gene, V gene, J gene, clone size, CDR3 protein, CDR3 DNA. The D gene is left open where the match is weak. Rows may omit the clone size; those that give it use once, few, many or a size class.

TRBD1	TRBV29-1	TRBJ2-6	.	CSDSRDRRGSAGANVLTF	TGCAGCGATTCCCGGGACAGGAGGGGCTCAGCCGGGGCCAACGTCCTGACTTTC
TRBD1	TRBV3-1/TRBV3-2	TRBJ1-1	.	CASRRQGYTEAFF	TGTGCCAGCAGAAGACAGGGATATACTGAAGCTTTCTTT
.	TRBV28	TRBJ1-4	.	CASSSPTGTNEKLFF	TGTGCCAGCAGCTCCCCCACAGGCACTAATGAAAAACTGTTTTTT
.	TRBV7-2	TRBJ1-6	.	CASTASPGPSPLHF	TGTGCCAGCACCGCCTCCCCGGGTCCCTCACCCCTCCACTTT
TRBD2	TRBV7-2	TRBJ2-1	.	CASSLRSSGGAGEQFF	TGTGCCAGCAGCTTACGATCTAGCGGGGGGGCGGGAGAGCAGTTCTTC
TRBD1	TRBV28	TRBJ1-1	.	CASSSIPGTANTEAFF	TGTGCCAGCAGTTCGATACCCGGGACAGCGAACACTGAAGCTTTCTTT
.	TRBV18	TRBJ1-1	.	CASSPMETGTEAFF	TGTGCCAGCTCACCCATGGAAACGGGCACTGAAGCTTTCTTT
TRBD1	TRBV5-4	TRBJ1-1	.	CASSSRSPGGGYTEAFF	TGTGCCAGCAGCTCTCGATCCCCAGGGGGCGGATACACTGAAGCTTTCTTT
TRBD1	TRBV27	TRBJ1-5	.	CASSLTNPGGSNQPQHF	TGTGCCAGCAGTTTAACAAACCCAGGGGGTAGCAATCAGCCCCAGCATTTT
TRBD2	TRBV25-1	TRBJ2-7	.	CASTGGIAYEQYF	TGTGCCAGCACGGGGGGGATCGCCTACGAGCAGTACTTC
.	TRBV4-3	TRBJ1-2	.	CASSLADQGANYGYTF	TGCGCCAGCAGCCTGGCAGACCAAGGAGCTAACTATGGCTACACCTTC
.	TRBV5-1	TRBJ2-5	.	CASSLSTAQETQYF	TGCGCCAGCAGCTTGTCGACAGCACAAGAGACCCAGTACTTC
TRBD2	TRBV19	TRBJ2-1	.	CASSIDKASGAYNEQFF	TGTGCCAGTAGTATAGATAAGGCTAGCGGGGCCTACAATGAGCAGTTCTTC
TRBD1	TRBV6-6	TRBJ2-7	.	CASRARGGIYEQYF	TGTGCCAGCAGGGCTCGAGGGGGCATCTACGAGCAGTACTTC
.	TRBV27	TRBJ2-7	.	CASSFSSSYEQYF	TGTGCCAGCAGTTTTAGCAGCTCCTACGAGCAGTACTTC
.	TRBV5-1	TRBJ2-3	.	CASSVIPGASTDTQYF	TGCGCCAGCAGCGTAATCCCGGGTGCTAGCACAGATACGCAGTATTTT
TRBD1	TRBV30	TRBJ1-2	.	CALDRGNYGYTF	TGTGCCTTGGACAGGGGAAACTATGGCTACACCTTC
.	TRBV4-1	TRBJ1-2	few	CASSHVGADGYTF	TGCGCCAGCAGCCACGTGGGGGCGGATGGCTACACCTTC
.	TRBV7-9	TRBJ1-1	.	CASSHHQGTPEAFF	TGTGCCAGCAGTCACCATCAGGGTACCCCTGAAGCTTTCTTT
.	TRBV7-2	TRBJ2-3	.	CASSLYRPSGADTQYF	TGTGCCAGCAGCTTATACCGTCCTAGTGGCGCAGATACGCAGTATTTT
TRBD1	TRBV6-5	TRBJ2-7	.	CASNSGTDTYEQYF	TGTGCCAGCAATTCCGGGACAGATACATACGAGCAGTACTTC
TRBD2	TRBV10-3	TRBJ2-3	.	CAISSGGTDTQYF	TGTGCCATCAGTTCCGGGGGGACAGATACGCAGTATTTT
.	TRBV7-3	TRBJ1-1	.	CASSLGMNTEAFF	TGTGCCAGCAGCTTGGGCATGAACACTGAAGCTTTCTTT
.	TRBV7-9	TRBJ2-7	.	CASSPSPGRRSSYEQYF	TGTGCCAGCAGCCCCTCCCCAGGGAGGCGTAGCTCCTACGAGCAGTACTTC
.	TRBV18	TRBJ2-5	.	CASSRETQETQYF	TGTGCCAGCTCACGGGAGACGCAAGAGACCCAGTACTTC
.	TRBV21-1	TRBJ2-5	.	CASSSQRQGRPWAQYF	TGTGCCAGCAGCAGTCAAAGACAGGGGCGTCCTTGGGCCCAGTACTTC
.	TRBV6-4	TRBJ1-1	.	CASRQGPNLRDTEAFF	TGTGCCAGCAGGCAGGGGCCAAACCTCAGGGACACTGAAGCTTTCTTT
TRBD2	TRBV4-3	TRBJ2-1	.	CASSKRTSGTNEQFF	TGCGCCAGCAGCAAACGGACTAGCGGGACTAATGAGCAGTTCTTC
.	TRBV20-1	TRBJ2-3	few	CSALIRETQYF	TGCAGTGCCTTAATAAGGGAGACGCAGTATTTT
TRBD2	TRBV7-9	TRBJ2-1	.	CASSRLADTYNEQFF	TGTGCCAGCAGCCGACTAGCGGACACTTACAATGAGCAGTTCTTC
.	TRBV4-1	TRBJ2-7	once	CASSQERRSSYEQYF	TGCGCCAGCAGCCAAGAGAGGAGAAGCTCCTACGAGCAGTACTTC
TRBD2	TRBV5-5	TRBJ2-1	.	CASSLGVTSGNEQFF	TGTGCCAGCAGCTTGGGGGTGACTAGCGGGAATGAGCAGTTCTTC
.	TRBV30	TRBJ1-2	.	CAWSVGAGSYTF	TGTGCCTGGAGTGTGGGGGCTGGTAGCTACACCTTC
TRBD2	TRBV27	TRBJ2-1	.	CASSLLGLAGGNEQFF	TGTGCCAGCAGTTTGCTGGGACTAGCGGGGGGCAATGAGCAGTTCTTC
TRBD2	TRBV7-3	TRBJ2-3	.	CASSLRHSAGGPLDTQYF	TGTGCCAGCAGCTTAAGGCATTCGGCGGGAGGGCCTTTGGATACGCAGTATTTT
TRBD1	TRBV5-1	TRBJ2-5	.	CASSLGLQGLLQETQYF	TGCGCCAGCAGCTTGGGCCTACAGGGGTTATTACAAGAGACCCAGTACTTC
.	TRBV4-3	TRBJ2-5	.	CASSQGLSLGGETQYF	TGCGCCAGCAGCCAAGGACTTTCGCTGGGTGGGGAGACCCAGTACTTC
.	TRBV6-1	TRBJ1-2	.	CASSEGAGYGYTF	TGTGCCAGCAGTGAAGGGGCAGGCTATGGCTACACCTTC
.	TRBV10-3	TRBJ1-4	few	CATQSGTGAAEKLFF	TGTGCCACCCAGAGCGGGACCGGAGCCGCCGAAAAACTGTTTTTT